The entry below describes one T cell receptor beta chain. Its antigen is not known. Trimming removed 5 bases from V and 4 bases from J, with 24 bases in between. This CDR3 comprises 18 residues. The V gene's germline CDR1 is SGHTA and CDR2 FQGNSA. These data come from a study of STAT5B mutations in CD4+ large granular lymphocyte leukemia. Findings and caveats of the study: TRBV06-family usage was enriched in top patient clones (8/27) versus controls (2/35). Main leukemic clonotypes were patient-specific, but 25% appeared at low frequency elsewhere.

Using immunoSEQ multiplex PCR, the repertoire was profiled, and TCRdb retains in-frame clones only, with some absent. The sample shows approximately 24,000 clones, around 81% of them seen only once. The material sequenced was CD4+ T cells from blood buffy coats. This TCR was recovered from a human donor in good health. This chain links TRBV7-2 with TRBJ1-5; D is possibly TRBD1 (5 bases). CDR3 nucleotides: TGTGCCAGCAGCCCGAATATGCCCTCGACAGTGACTAATCAGCCCCAGCATTTT. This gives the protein CASSPNMPSTVTNQPQHF.